This TCR beta chain derives from a study of blood T cell repertoires in COVID-19. Study-level background: There were acute and convalescent COVID-19 samples, and they came from the United States, Italy and Spain. T cells, B-cell-depleted T cells, or PBMCs supplied cDNA or gDNA.

Libraries were prepared by immunoSEQ multiplex PCR; TCRdb keeps only in-frame clonotypes and omits some of them. The sample yields roughly 230,000 clones, just under 85% seen once. This clone was observed a handful of times. Sequencing was done on a sample of peripheral blood. This sequence was found in a man aged 50 or older with acute or convalescent COVID-19.

The CDR3 sequence: CASSRERDTEAFF. CDR3 nucleotide sequence: TGTGCCAGCAGTCGTGAGAGGGACACTGAAGCTTTCTTT. The V call is TRBV27, the J call TRBJ1-1; no definite D call. V lost 5 bases, J lost 3 bases, and 10 bases lay in between. Germline V gives CDR1 MNHEY, CDR2 SMNVEV (reference sequence). The CDR3 totals 13 residues.